The clone carrying this TCR beta chain was detected ten times or more. The antigen remains unidentified. The data were taken from a study of blood T cells in healthy people across ages. Study findings and constraints: The study found more naive CD4+ cells and higher diversity in long-lived than aged donors. The percentage of naive T cells correlated strongly with TCR beta diversity.

A sample-barcoded 5' primer and a J-beta primer mix were used in a second PCR of roughly 7 to 11 cycles. TCRdb called the 5' RACE reads again in MiXCR, with one record for every CDR3 protein. The table shows roughly 2 million distinct CDR3 sequences, with around 48% occurring only once. The germline V gene encodes CDR1 SQVTM and CDR2 ANQGSEA. Trimming took off 5 bases at V and 2 bases at J, with 10 bases between the two ends. CDR3 size: 12 residues. V gene TRBV29-1 combines with J gene TRBJ2-7; a possible D gene is TRBD1 (6 bases). The source is a woman aged 40 to 50 in good health. Sequencing was done on a sample of blood. The CDR3, as DNA: TGCAGCGTTCGACAGGAGACCTACGAGCAGTACTTC. Protein product: CSVRQETYEQYF.